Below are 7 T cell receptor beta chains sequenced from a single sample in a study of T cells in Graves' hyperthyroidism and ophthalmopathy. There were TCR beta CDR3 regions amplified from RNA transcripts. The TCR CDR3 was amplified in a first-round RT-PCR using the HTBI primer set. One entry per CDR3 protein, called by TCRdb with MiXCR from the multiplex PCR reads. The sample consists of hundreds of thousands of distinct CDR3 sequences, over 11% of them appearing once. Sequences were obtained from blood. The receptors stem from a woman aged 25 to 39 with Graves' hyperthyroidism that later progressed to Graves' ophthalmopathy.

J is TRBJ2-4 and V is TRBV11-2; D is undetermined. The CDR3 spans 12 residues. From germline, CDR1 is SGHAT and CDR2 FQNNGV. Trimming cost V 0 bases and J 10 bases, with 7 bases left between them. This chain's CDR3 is CASSLEARIQYF. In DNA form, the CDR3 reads TGTGCCAGCAGCTTAGAAGCGAGGATTCAGTACTTC.

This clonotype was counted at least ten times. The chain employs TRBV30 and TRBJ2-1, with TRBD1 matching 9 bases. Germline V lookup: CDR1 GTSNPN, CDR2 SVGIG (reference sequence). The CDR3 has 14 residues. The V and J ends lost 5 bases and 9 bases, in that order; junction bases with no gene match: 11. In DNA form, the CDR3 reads TGTGCCTGGGACCGGGACAGGGTATCCGCTGAGCAGTTCTTC. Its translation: CAWDRDRVSAEQFF.

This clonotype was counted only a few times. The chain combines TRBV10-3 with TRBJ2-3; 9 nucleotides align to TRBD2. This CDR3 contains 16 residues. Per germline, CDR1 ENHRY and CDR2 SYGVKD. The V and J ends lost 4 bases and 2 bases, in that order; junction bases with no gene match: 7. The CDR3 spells CAISGPVAGDTDTQYF. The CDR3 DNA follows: TGTGCCATCAGTGGACCGGTAGCGGGGGACACAGATACGCAGTATTTT.

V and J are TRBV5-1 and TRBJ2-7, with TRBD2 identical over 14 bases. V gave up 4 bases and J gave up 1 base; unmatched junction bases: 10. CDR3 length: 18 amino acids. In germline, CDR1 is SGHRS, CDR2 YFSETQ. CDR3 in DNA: TGCGCCAGCAGCCCCTCCGGGACTAGCGGGAGTCTTTCCTACGAGCAGTACTTC. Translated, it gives CASSPSGTSGSLSYEQYF.

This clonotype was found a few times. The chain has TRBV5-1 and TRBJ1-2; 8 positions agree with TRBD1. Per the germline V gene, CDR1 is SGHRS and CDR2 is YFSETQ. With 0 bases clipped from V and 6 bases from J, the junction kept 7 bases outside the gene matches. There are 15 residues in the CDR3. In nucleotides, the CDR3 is TGCGCCAGCAGCTTGGAATCGGGCAGGGGGCATGGCTACACCTTC. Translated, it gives CASSLESGRGHGYTF.

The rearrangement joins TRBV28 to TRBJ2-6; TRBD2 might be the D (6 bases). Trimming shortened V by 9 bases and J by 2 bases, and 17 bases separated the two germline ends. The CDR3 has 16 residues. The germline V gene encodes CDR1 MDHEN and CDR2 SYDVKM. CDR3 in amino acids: CASVTRGMAGANVLTF. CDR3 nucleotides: TGTGCCAGTGTGACTAGGGGCATGGCTGGGGCCAACGTCCTGACTTTC.

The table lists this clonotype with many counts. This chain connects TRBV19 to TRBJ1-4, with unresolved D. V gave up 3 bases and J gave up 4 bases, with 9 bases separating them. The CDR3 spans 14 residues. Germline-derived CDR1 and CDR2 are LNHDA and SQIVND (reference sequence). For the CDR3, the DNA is TGTGCCAGTAGTATCGGGGTTCATAATGAAAAACTGTTTTTT. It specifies CASSIGVHNEKLFF.